One TCR beta chain is described in this entry. The assay was immunoSEQ multiplex PCR, and TCRdb's table has in-frame clones only and misses some. Of 410,000 or so clones in the sample, about 89% were seen once. This record belongs to a study of blood T cell repertoires in COVID-19. Seattle patient enrollment occurred during active infection, with longitudinal follow-up thereafter. CDR3 length: 15 residues. J lost 7 bases, V lost 4 bases, and 12 bases had no gene match. The V gene's germline CDR1 is SGHRS and CDR2 YFSETQ. This clonotype originated in a woman aged 35 to 49 with COVID-19, enrolled during active disease. This chain connects TRBV5-1 to TRBJ2-3; 7 nucleotides match TRBD1. Sequencing was carried out using peripheral blood. CDR3 sequence (DNA): TGCGCCAGCAGCCCCCCCGGGACAGAAGGAAATACGCAGTATTTT. Amino acid sequence: CASSPPGTEGNTQYF.